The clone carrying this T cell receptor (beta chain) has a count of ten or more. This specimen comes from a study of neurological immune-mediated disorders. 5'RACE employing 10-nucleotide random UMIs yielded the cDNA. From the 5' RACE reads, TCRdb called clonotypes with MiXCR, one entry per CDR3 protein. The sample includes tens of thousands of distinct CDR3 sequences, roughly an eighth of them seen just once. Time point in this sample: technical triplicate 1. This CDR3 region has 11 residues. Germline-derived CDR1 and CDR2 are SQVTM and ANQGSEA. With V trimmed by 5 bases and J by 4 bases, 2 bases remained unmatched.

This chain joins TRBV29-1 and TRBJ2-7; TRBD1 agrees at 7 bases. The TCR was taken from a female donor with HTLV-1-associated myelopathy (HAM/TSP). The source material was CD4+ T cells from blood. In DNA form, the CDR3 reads TGCAGCGTTCAACAGGGGTACGAGCAGTACTTC. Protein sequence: CSVQQGYEQYF.